Presented here are 19 T cell receptor beta chains from one specimen sequenced in a study of blood T cell repertoires in COVID-19. The data were produced by immunoSEQ multiplex PCR, yet TCRdb's version contains in-frame clones alone and is incomplete. The sample records 150,000 to 200,000 clones, 87% being singletons. The sequenced sample consisted of PBMCs or T cells enriched from blood (not recorded which). The receptors were sampled from a woman aged 45-65 years who had recovered from COVID-19.

A note on this clone: Germline is not matched at one junction end, which may reflect a read error. This CDR3 is CASSRTSGGGVF. In DNA, the CDR3 is TGTGCCAGCTCACGGACTAGCGGAGGGGGGGTCTTC. This chain links TRBV18 with TRBJ2-1; 10 positions match TRBD2. Per the germline V gene, CDR1 is KGHSH and CDR2 is LQKENI. This CDR3 is built from 12 residues. The whole variable domain, remainder taken from reference TRBV18 and TRBJ2-1, is NAGVMQNPRHLVRRRGQEARLRCSPMKGHSHVYWYRQLPEEGLKFMVYLQKENIIDESGMPKERFSAEFPKEGPSILRIQQVVRGDSAAYFCASSRTSGGGVFGPGTRLTVL.

This sequence joins TRBV7-9 and TRBJ1-2; D is possibly TRBD1 (6 bases). Trimming stripped 1 base from V and 4 bases from J, with 7 bases between. Looked up from germline, CDR1 is SEHNR and CDR2 is FQNEAQ (reference sequence). CDR3 size: 13 residues. CDR3 sequence reads: CASSLGGPYGYTF. The CDR3 DNA sequence: TGTGCCAGCAGCTTAGGGGGGCCCTATGGCTACACCTTC. Full variable domain (missing parts from reference TRBV7-9 and TRBJ1-2): DTGVSQNPRHKITKRGQNVTFRCDPISEHNRLYWYRQTLGQGPEFLTYFQNEAQLEKSRLLSDRFSAERPKGSFSTLEIQRTEQGDSAMYLCASSLGGPYGYTFGSGTRLTVV.

The V call is TRBV27, the J call TRBJ1-4, with 10 bases fitting TRBD1. Germline CDR1 and CDR2: MNHEY and SMNVEV (reference sequence). Losses at the gene ends were 5 bases for V and 4 bases for J; bases not matched to a gene: 7. The length of the CDR3 is 16 residues. The chain's CDR3 is CASSRDRGFGNEKLFF. CDR3 coding DNA: TGTGCCAGCAGTAGGGACAGGGGCTTTGGTAATGAAAAACTGTTTTTT.

The chain combines TRBV4-2 with TRBJ2-3; 7 bases line up with TRBD2. Germline V gene lookup returns CDR1 LGHNA and CDR2 YNFKEQ. CDR3 length: 18 residues. J was trimmed by 0 bases and V by 0 bases; bases with no gene match: 9. The CDR3 loop reads CASSQDHLGGSSTDTQYF. In DNA, the CDR3 is TGTGCCAGCAGCCAAGATCATCTGGGAGGGTCTAGCACAGATACGCAGTATTTT.

V gene TRBV5-1 combines with J gene TRBJ2-7; D is possibly TRBD1 (5 bases). This CDR3 has 15 amino acids. V lost 2 bases to trimming and J lost 2 bases, with 14 bases between them. Germline CDR1 reads SGHRS; CDR2 reads YFSETQ. CDR3: CASSFGQATPYEQYF. The CDR3 DNA reads as TGCGCCAGCAGCTTCGGACAAGCCACCCCCTACGAGCAGTACTTC.

The J gene is TRBJ2-5, the V gene TRBV24-1; TRBD1 aligns across 10 bases. V was clipped by 5 bases and J by 3 bases; unmatched bases: 5. Per the germline V gene, CDR1 is KGHDR and CDR2 is SFDVKD. This CDR3 contains 15 residues. DNA for the CDR3: TGTGCCACCAGTGTCGGTGGGACAGGGGAAGAGACCCAGTACTTC. Amino acid sequence: CATSVGGTGEETQYF.

V usage is TRBV10-2 and J usage is TRBJ2-7; 8 bases align to TRBD2. The CDR3 totals 15 residues. Germline CDR1 and CDR2: WSHSY and SAAADI. Losses at the gene ends were 6 bases for V and 1 base for J; bases not matched to a gene: 8. CDR3 coding DNA: TGCGCCAGCAGGGGCACTAGCGGTATTTCCTACGAGCAGTACTTC. It encodes CASRGTSGISYEQYF.

The rearrangement links TRBV5-1 to TRBJ2-1; possible D gene TRBD2, 7 bases. Germline-derived CDR1 and CDR2 are SGHRS and YFSETQ. The CDR3 consists of 15 residues. V was shortened by 3 bases and J by 12 bases, with 22 bases between the two germline ends. The CDR3 sequence is CASSYQISGRGPQFF. The CDR3 coding sequence is TGCGCCAGCAGCTACCAGATTAGCGGGCGGGGGCCGCAGTTCTTC.

This clone is medium-sized. The chain links TRBV6-4 to TRBJ2-1, with 11 bases aligning to TRBD1. Trimming cost V 2 bases and J 6 bases; bases outside gene matches: 0. Germline CDR1 and CDR2: MRHNA and SNTAGT. The length of the CDR3 is 14 residues. This CDR3 is CASSDGTGGNEQFF. DNA for the CDR3: TGTGCCAGCAGTGACGGGACAGGGGGCAATGAGCAGTTCTTC.

This clone was detected once. The J gene is TRBJ2-4, the V gene TRBV5-6, with a weak D call TRBD2 (6 bases). V was cut by 0 bases and J by 1 base, with 14 bases left in between. This CDR3 comprises 17 residues. Germline CDR1 SGHDT, CDR2 YYEEEE. CDR3 residues: CASSLVILGTAKNIQYF. The CDR3 DNA sequence: TGTGCCAGCAGCTTGGTGATACTAGGGACTGCCAAAAACATTCAGTACTTC.

The rearrangement links TRBV6-5 to TRBJ1-3; 7 nucleotides align to TRBD1. Unmatched junction bases numbered 4, after V lost 6 bases and J lost 2 bases. Germline lookup yields CDR1 MNHEY and CDR2 SVGAGI. This CDR3 has 14 amino acids. The CDR3 DNA reads TGTGCCAGCAGGAAAACAGGGGCTGGAAACACCATATATTTT. Translating it yields CASRKTGAGNTIYF.

V and J are TRBV28 and TRBJ1-2; 9 bases match TRBD1. The CDR3 is made up of 15 amino acids. After removal of 4 bases from V and 5 bases from J, the junction contained 8 bases not matched to a gene. Germline CDR1 and CDR2: MDHEN and SYDVKM. This CDR3 is CASSYPTGTGYGYTF. The CDR3, as DNA: TGTGCCAGCAGTTATCCAACCGGGACAGGGTATGGCTACACCTTC.

About this clone: The junction departs from germline at one end; a sequencing error may be responsible. The V gene is TRBV28, the J gene TRBJ1-5; maybe TRBD1 (5 bases). CDR3 length: 16 amino acids. Germline V CDR1 and CDR2: MDHEN, SYDVKM. CDR3 DNA sequence: TGTGCCAGCAGTTTACGGGGGACCGTTAGCCATCAGCCCCAGCATTTT. Translating gives CASSLRGTVSHQPQHF. The full variable domain, in which reference TRBV28 and TRBJ1-5 provide the parts outside the CDR3, is DVKVTQSSRYLVKRTGEKVFLECVQDMDHENMFWYRQDPGLGLRLIYFSYDVKMKEKGDIPEGYSVSREKKERFSLILESASTNQTSMYLCASSLRGTVSHQPQHFGDGTRLSIL.

The chain employs TRBV9 and TRBJ1-5; tentative D call: TRBD1 (5 bases). CDR3 length: 15 amino acids. Trimming removed 0 bases from V and 4 bases from J, with 11 bases in between. Germline-derived CDR1 and CDR2 are SGDLS and YYNGEE. The CDR3 here is CASSVDRSTNQPQHF. The CDR3 DNA is TGTGCCAGCAGCGTAGACAGGTCAACTAATCAGCCCCAGCATTTT.

This sequence joins TRBV18 and TRBJ1-1, with 8 bases identical to TRBD1. V lost 1 base, J lost 1 base, and 2 bases stayed unmatched. The CDR3 contains 15 residues. Germline V gene lookup returns CDR1 KGHSH and CDR2 LQKENI. CDR3 in amino acids: CASSPRTGSNTEAFF. The CDR3 DNA is TGTGCCAGCTCACCACGGACAGGGTCGAACACTGAAGCTTTCTTT.

The V call is TRBV11-3, the J call TRBJ2-7, with 8 bases that match TRBD2. This CDR3 is 14 amino acids long. Germline V gives CDR1 SGHNT, CDR2 YENEEA. The J segment lost 0 bases and the V segment lost 5 bases, leaving 3 bases of the junction unmatched. CDR3 sequence reads: CASSHGRASYEQYF. The CDR3 DNA reads TGTGCCAGCAGCCACGGGAGGGCCTCCTACGAGCAGTACTTC.

The rearrangement uses TRBV24-1 and TRBJ2-2; TRBD2 matches at 16 bases. The CDR3 contains 19 residues. The ends lost 4 bases at V and 6 bases at J; junction bases unmatched: 10. Looked up from germline, CDR1 is KGHDR and CDR2 is SFDVKD. CDR3 region: CATSDTTGTSGRASGELFF. CDR3 nucleotides: TGTGCCACCAGTGACACCACCGGGACTAGCGGGAGGGCCTCCGGGGAGCTGTTTTTT.

The chain recombines TRBV7-2 with TRBJ1-2; 8 nucleotides match TRBD1. Germline V gene lookup returns CDR1 SGHTA and CDR2 FQGNSA. Trimming removed 5 bases from V and 5 bases from J; junction bases left unmatched: 13. The CDR3 is 16 residues long. CDR3 in DNA: TGTGCCAGCAGCCTAGGGACAGGTCCTTCCGTATATGGCTACACCTTC. Protein product: CASSLGTGPSVYGYTF. The full variable domain, in which reference TRBV7-2 and TRBJ1-2 provide the parts outside the CDR3, is GAGVSQSPSNKVTEKGKDVELRCDPISGHTALYWYRQSLGQGLEFLIYFQGNSAPDKSGLPSDRFSAERTGGSVSTLTIQRTQQEDSAVYLCASSLGTGPSVYGYTFGSGTRLTVV.

The chain links TRBV13 to TRBJ1-1; no definite D call. Per the germline V gene, CDR1 is PRHDT and CDR2 is FYEKMQ (reference sequence). V dropped 3 bases and J dropped 0 bases, with 5 bases sitting between them. The CDR3 loop spans 13 amino acids. The DNA for the CDR3 is TGTGCCAGCAGCTTCCCGGTGAACACTGAAGCTTTCTTT. Protein product: CASSFPVNTEAFF.